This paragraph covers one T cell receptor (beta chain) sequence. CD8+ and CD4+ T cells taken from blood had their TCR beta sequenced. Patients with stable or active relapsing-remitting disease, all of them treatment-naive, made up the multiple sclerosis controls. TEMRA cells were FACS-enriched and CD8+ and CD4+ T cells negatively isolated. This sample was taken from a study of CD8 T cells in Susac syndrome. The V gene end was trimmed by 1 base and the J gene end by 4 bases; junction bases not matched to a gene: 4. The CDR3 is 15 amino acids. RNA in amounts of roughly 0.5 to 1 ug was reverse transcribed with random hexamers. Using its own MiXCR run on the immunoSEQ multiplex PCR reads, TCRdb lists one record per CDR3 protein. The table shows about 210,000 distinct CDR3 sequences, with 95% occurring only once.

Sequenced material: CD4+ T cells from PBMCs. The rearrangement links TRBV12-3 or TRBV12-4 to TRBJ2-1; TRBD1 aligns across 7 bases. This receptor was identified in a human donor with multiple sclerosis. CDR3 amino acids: CASSLDRGQYNEQFF. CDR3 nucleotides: TGTGCCAGCAGTTTAGACAGGGGTCAATACAATGAGCAGTTCTTC.